Presented here are 5 T cell receptor beta chains from one specimen sequenced in a study of shared clonotypes between healthy human individuals. Method: immunoSEQ multiplex PCR; TCRdb's copy keeps in-frame clones and lacks some. This table has 1.6 million or so clones, about 96% appearing once. Sequencing was performed on naive CD4+ T cells sorted from blood. Indicated subset: CD45RA+ positively selected. These receptors came from a man aged 25-45 years in good health.

This clone appeared once. The chain has TRBV7-9 and TRBJ2-3, with TRBD2 matching over 8 bases. Germline trimming cut 4 bases from V and 2 bases from J; bases unmatched to any gene: 5. This CDR3 contains 15 residues. Germline CDR1 reads SEHNR; CDR2 reads FQNEAQ (reference sequence). CDR3 sequence reads: CASSYLSGTTDTQYF. CDR3 nucleotides: TGTGCCAGCAGCTATCTTAGCGGGACCACAGATACGCAGTATTTT.

The CDR3 sequence is CSVGETGISSIQYF. The CDR3 bases are TGCAGCGTTGGCGAGACAGGGATTTCAAGCATTCAGTACTTC. The rearrangement uses TRBV29-1 and TRBJ2-4, with 7 bases identical to TRBD1. Germline V gene data show CDR1 as SQVTM and CDR2 as ANQGSEA. CDR3 length: 14 residues. V gave up 4 bases and J gave up 9 bases; unmatched junction bases: 12. Filled out from reference TRBV29-1 and TRBJ2-4, the complete variable domain reads SAVISQKPSRDICQRGTSLTIQCQVDSQVTMMFWYRQQPGQSLTLIATANQGSEATYESGFVIDKFPISRPNLTFSTLTVSNMSPEDSSIYLCSVGETGISSIQYFGAGTRLSVL.

The chain carries TRBV5-6 and TRBJ2-5, with TRBD1 matching 11 bases. J was trimmed by 4 bases and V by 4 bases; bases with no gene match: 9. CDR1 is SGHDT and CDR2 is YYEEEE in the germline V gene. This CDR3 spans 16 amino acids. CDR3 bases: TGTGCCAGCAGCCTTAGGACAGGGGGCATCGGAGAGACCCAGTACTTC. This gives the protein CASSLRTGGIGETQYF.

The chain joins TRBV2 to TRBJ2-1; D gene ambiguous. CDR1 is SNHLY, CDR2 FYNNEI, per germline. This CDR3 is built from 13 residues. The V end lost 3 bases, the J end lost 6 bases, and 9 bases lay between the germline ends. The CDR3 region has the DNA TGTGCCAGCAGTGAGACCCCGATCAATGAGCAGTTCTTC. Translating it yields CASSETPINEQFF.

J is TRBJ2-3 and V is TRBV11-2; 11 nucleotides agree with TRBD2. Germline CDR1 and CDR2: SGHAT and FQNNGV. With V trimmed by 4 bases and J by 5 bases, 8 bases remained unmatched. The CDR3 runs to 16 residues. The CDR3, as DNA: TGTGCCAGCAGCTCGACTAGCGGGAATGGGAAAGATACGCAGTATTTT. Translating it yields CASSSTSGNGKDTQYF.